The sequence of this TCR beta chain was determined in a study of blood T cell repertoires in COVID-19. Study context: The United States, Italy and Spain provided the acute and convalescent COVID-19 samples. The cDNA or gDNA used as material had been derived from T cells, B-cell-depleted T cells, or PBMCs.

Trimming cost V 3 bases and J 4 bases, with 13 bases left between them. The V gene's germline CDR1 is SNHLY and CDR2 FYNNEI. The CDR3 is 15 residues long. As processed by the authors: Amplified reference gene primers provided the basis for estimating nucleated cell counts. Profiled with immunoSEQ multiplex PCR; TCRdb holds only in-frame clones, not every one. V, J and clone size reflect that table, while D and trimming were determined from the DNA. This sample yields about 410,000 clones, of which 86% are seen a single time; approximately 1.4% belongs to the top ten. The source material was peripheral blood. This receptor was identified in a woman aged 25 to 39 with active or convalescent COVID-19. The V call is TRBV2, the J call TRBJ2-1; maybe TRBD2 (6 bases). The DNA of the CDR3 is TGTGCCAGCAGTGATAGCGGAATCACTTACAATGAGCAGTTCTTC. Translated, it gives CASSDSGITYNEQFF. The full variable domain, in which reference TRBV2 and TRBJ2-1 provide the parts outside the CDR3, is EPEVTQTPSHQVTQMGQEVILRCVPISNHLYFYWYRQILGQKVEFLVSFYNNEISEKSEIFDDQFSVERPDGSNFTLKIRSTKLEDSAMYFCASSDSGITYNEQFFGPGTRLTVL.